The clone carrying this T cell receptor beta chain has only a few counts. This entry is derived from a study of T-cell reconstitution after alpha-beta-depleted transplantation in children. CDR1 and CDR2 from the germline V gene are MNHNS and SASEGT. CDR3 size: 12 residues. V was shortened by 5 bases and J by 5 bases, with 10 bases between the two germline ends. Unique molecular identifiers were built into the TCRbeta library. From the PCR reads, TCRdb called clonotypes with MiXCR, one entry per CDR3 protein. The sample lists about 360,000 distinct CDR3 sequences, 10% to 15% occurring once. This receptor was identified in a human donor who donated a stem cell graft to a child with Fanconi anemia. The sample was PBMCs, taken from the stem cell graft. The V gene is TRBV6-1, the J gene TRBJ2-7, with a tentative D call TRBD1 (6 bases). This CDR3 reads CASSFRGNEQYV. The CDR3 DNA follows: TGTGCCAGCAGTTTCAGGGGAAACGAGCAGTACGTC.